This T cell receptor beta chain appears in the sequencing data of a study of blood T cell repertoires in COVID-19. Study background: Both acute and convalescent COVID-19 samples were obtained from the United States, Italy and Spain. T cells, B-cell-depleted T cells, or PBMCs supplied cDNA or gDNA.

In the authors' workflow: How many nucleated cells were present was estimated from reference gene primer amplification. Data came from immunoSEQ multiplex PCR; TCRdb stores just in-frame clones and leaves some out. V and J calls and clone size are as listed in that table; D and trimming were resolved from the DNA. Among 95,000 to 100,000 clones listed, around 85% were seen once. Germline V gives CDR1 SGHDT, CDR2 YYEEEE. V lost 5 bases and J lost 3; bases outside the gene matches: 6. The CDR3 sequence is 15 residues long. The chain combines TRBV5-6 with TRBJ1-5; TRBD1 matches at 9 bases. Sample: peripheral blood. This sequence was found in a woman of 80 years or more with acute or convalescent COVID-19. CDR3 DNA sequence: TGTGCCAGCAGGATGGGACAGGGAGACAATCAGCCCCAGCATTTT. Translation: CASRMGQGDNQPQHF.